The clone carrying this T cell receptor beta chain was detected ten times or more. Its antigen is as yet unknown. Library preparation (for TCRbeta) was performed with unique molecular identifiers. Each CDR3 protein gets one entry after TCRdb re-called the PCR reads with MiXCR. The sample lists thousands of distinct CDR3 sequences, 28% occurring once. Trimming pared 4 bases from V and 0 bases from J, leaving 10 bases between. CDR1 is SNHLY and CDR2 is FYNNEI in the germline V gene. The CDR3 is 15 amino acids. The record originates from a study of T-cell reconstitution after alpha-beta-depleted transplantation in children. Overall study results and limits: Surviving recipient T cells and thymic progenitors accounted for the high day-60 TCRbeta diversity observed in some patients. A year had passed since transplant, and T-cell counts and diversity by then came mostly from newly produced T cells.

The starting material was PBMCs, mostly from graft donor cells, obtained 60 days after TCRalphabeta/CD19-depleted stem cell transplant. The J gene is TRBJ2-4, the V gene TRBV2, with D perhaps matching TRBD2 (6 bases). The TCR was taken from a male patient aged 2-15 years who had a stem cell transplant for acute myeloid leukemia, so the T cells may come from the graft donor. CDR3: CASSGGTLAKNIQYF. CDR3 in DNA: TGTGCCAGCAGTGGCGGGACCCTAGCCAAAAACATTCAGTACTTC.